These 4 T cell receptor beta chains share one sample of origin, sequenced in a study of T-cell memory formation after mild COVID-19. Each CDR3 protein gets one entry after TCRdb re-called the 5' RACE reads with MiXCR. The sample carries approximately 42,000 distinct CDR3 sequences, around 6.6% recorded once. Sequencing was performed on PBMCs or a T cell subset sorted from them (not recorded which). Every receptor here comes from an adult who had mild COVID-19 (a few samples of this study predate the infection). Cell type and time point are not known.

This clonotype was recorded many times. The rearrangement uses TRBV12-3 or TRBV12-4 and TRBJ2-7, with 9 bases lining up with TRBD2. This CDR3 spans 16 amino acids. V was clipped by 1 base and J by 4 bases; unmatched bases: 8. The CDR3 nucleotides are TGTGCCAGCAGTTTAGGGGACTCGCGGGGGGGGTACGAGCAGTACTTC. Protein sequence: CASSLGDSRGGYEQYF.

The chain carries TRBV5-4 and TRBJ2-2; 9 positions match TRBD1. CDR1 and CDR2 (germline): SGHNT, YYREEE (reference sequence). V lost 5 bases to trimming and J lost 3 bases; unmatched junction nucleotides: 5. This CDR3 has 15 residues. The CDR3 protein is CASRTGGSDTGELFF. CDR3 sequence (DNA): TGTGCCAGCAGGACAGGGGGGAGTGACACCGGGGAGCTGTTTTTT.

This clonotype was recorded a few times. This chain uses TRBV18 with TRBJ1-5; D is perhaps TRBD1 (6 bases). CDR1 and CDR2 (germline): KGHSH, LQKENI. V shed 0 bases and J shed 5 bases, with 17 bases lying between them. The CDR3 contains 17 residues. DNA of the CDR3: TGTGCCAGCTCACCACCAAAGACAGGACGAGGGGATCAGCCCCAGCATTTT. Translation gives CASSPPKTGRGDQPQHF.

V and J are TRBV5-4 and TRBJ1-2; D unresolved. This CDR3 comprises 13 residues. The germline CDR1 and CDR2 sequences are SGHNT and YYREEE (reference sequence). The V gene lost 5 bases and the J gene lost 0 bases, with 8 bases spanning the gap. The CDR3 protein is CASSLGANYGYTF. The CDR3 DNA reads TGTGCCAGCAGTCTTGGGGCTAACTATGGCTACACCTTC.